The T cell receptor (beta chain) under discussion was sequenced for a study of CD8+CD57+ T cells in acquired aplastic anemia. The V gene's germline CDR1 is LNHDA and CDR2 SQIVND (reference sequence). The CDR3 covers 13 residues. V lost 6 bases and J 4 bases, leaving 9 bases between the germline ends. Only patients with CD8+CD57+ cell expansion on flow cytometry were chosen for sequencing. It was genomic DNA that served as the template for profiling TCR beta VDJ and CDR3. MiXCR, run by TCRdb on the reads, gives a single entry per CDR3 protein. Among 80,000 or so distinct CDR3 sequences listed, roughly 72% were seen once.

The J gene is TRBJ2-2, the V gene TRBV19; D is uncertain. The sample comprised sorted CD4+, CD8+, or CD8+CD57+ T cells (not recorded which) from PBMCs. The source is a human donor with aplastic anemia. CDR3 sequence reads: CASSIDRTGELFF. For the CDR3, the DNA is TGTGCCAGTAGCATTGACCGCACCGGGGAGCTGTTTTTT.